The clone carrying this TCR beta chain was recorded many times. Antigen: not known. The sample originates from a study of CD8 T cells in ankylosing spondylitis. Study-level results: What seemed typical of ankylosing spondylitis blood was a TCR beta motif built from 7 or 8 highly homologous variants.

The CDR3 consists of 14 residues. Trimming removed 8 bases at V and 2 bases at J, with 13 bases between. CDR1 and CDR2 from the germline V gene are ENHRY and SYGVKD. Quantitative molecular-barcoded 5'-RACE generated the TCR beta libraries. TCRdb redid the calling of the 5' RACE reads with MiXCR, one entry per CDR3 protein. The table shows about 840,000 distinct CDR3 sequences, with about 11% occurring only once. This chain links TRBV10-3 with TRBJ2-1, with D maybe TRBD1 (6 bases). The material sequenced was blood, either unsorted or a sorted T cell fraction (not recorded which). This receptor was obtained from a male donor with ankylosing spondylitis. This CDR3 reads CAISNAGAYNEQFF. CDR3 DNA: TGTGCCATCTCCAACGCAGGGGCCTACAATGAGCAGTTCTTC.